The T cell receptor (beta chain) under discussion was sequenced for a study of cytomegalovirus exposure and HLA in healthy donors. For the study at large: Counted in an early data release were roughly 81 million unique TCRs from HLA-typed donors.

Use of 60 Vbeta and 13 Jbeta primers characterized the PCR. TCRdb's table, derived via immunoSEQ multiplex PCR, lists solely in-frame clones and lacks some. The table includes roughly 140,000 clones, 82% detected once. Samples came from healthy bone marrow donors. Donors showed nominal health when sampled, although they likely had unrecorded immune exposures. This clone was observed a few times. Its antigen is not identified. General study results and limits: As a later analysis revealed, the rate of TCR association differed by HLA locus, with DRB1 most and HLA-C fewest.

Source material: PBMCs. This TCR came from a woman aged 60 to 75 in good health and CMV-seropositive.

CDR3 residues: CASSLFLYREEQFF. In nucleotides, the CDR3 is TGTGCCAGCAGCTTGTTCCTCTACCGGGAGGAGCAGTTCTTC. This chain connects TRBV7-3 to TRBJ2-1; D possibly corresponds to TRBD2 (6 bases). This CDR3 spans 14 amino acids. Germline CDR1 reads SGHTA; CDR2 reads FQGTGA. Trimming shortened V by 3 bases and J by 10 bases, and 16 bases separated the two germline ends.